This T cell receptor (beta chain) was captured by sequencing in a study of T cell repertoires in cytomegalovirus infection. Study-wide context: Both a matching HLA type and CMV infection were indicated by public TCR beta signatures. Study findings and constraints: In two of eight donors, the top clonotype was HLA-C-restricted CMV-specific. Cumulative frequency (of public TCR beta family members) identified carriers of CMV plus the relevant HLA.

CDR1 is SGHTA, CDR2 FQGNSA, per germline. The CDR3 contains 15 residues. V was trimmed by 2 bases and J by 7 bases, leaving 18 bases between them. MiXCR, applied by TCRdb to the reads, yields one record per CDR3 protein. The data contain 70,000 to 75,000 distinct CDR3 sequences, 4% of them singletons. This clonotype was seen repeatedly, ten times or more. Its specificity is unknown. Sequencing was carried out using PBMCs. The V and J genes are TRBV7-2 and TRBJ2-7; D tentatively reads TRBD1 or TRBD2 (5 bases each). The origin of this receptor is a human donor in good health (CMV status not recorded). Some clones in this sample may be carry-over from other donors' samples. Here the CDR3 reads CASSLSRDVVGEQYF. CDR3 bases: TGTGCCAGCAGCTTATCCCGGGACGTCGTCGGGGAGCAGTACTTC.